The T cell receptor (beta chain) under discussion was sequenced for a study of cytomegalovirus exposure and HLA in healthy donors (dated by TCRdb to the late 2010s). General notes on the study: According to an earlier analysis of 550 to 700 of the donors, about 179 million T cells yielded roughly 110 million unique TCR beta sequences and approximately 300 Gb of sequence data. An earlier analysis of several hundred of the donors applied high-throughput TCR beta sequencing to assess whether each TCR beta V gene segment acted as functional or pseudogenic. Genome-wide SNP genotypes for about 65% of the 666 donors were used in a later genetic analysis, which treated that subset as a discovery cohort. Approximately 300 gigabases of sequencing data and 70 million to 100 million unique TCR sequences were included in an early release covering roughly 700 HLA-typed donors. The study aimed to test whether signatures of past pathogen exposure could be identified by cataloging public T cell receptors. Every repertoire in the discovery cohort had been generated on one and the same sequencing platform. High-throughput TCR immunosequencing, statistical association of individual TCRs with disease status, and machine learning were combined to predict cytomegalovirus infection status. The later analysis used no new phenotypic data to find candidate immune exposures, relying instead on TCR beta sequences and their occurrence across donors. A later analysis re-examined previously published TCR beta repertoires from more than 550 donors and added high-resolution HLA genotyping to investigate patterns of TCR occurrence. Using immunosequencing, the study profiled T cell repertoires from about 620 subjects and related those repertoires to cytomegalovirus serostatus. Because of strong linkage in the cohort, roughly five DR-DQ haplotypes were treated as single units for association and clustering. The number of donors typed differed by locus, with about 629-640 for A, B, C, DRB1 and DQB1, roughly 520 for DQA1, over 600 for DPA1, and approximately 470 for DPB1. Across about 370 genotyped donors of the cohort, an average of approximately 200,000 unique TCR beta nucleotide sequences per donor were sequenced, and roughly a sixth of those sequences were non-productive. Along with the approximately 650-subject first cohort, a separate validation cohort of more than 90 different subjects was used. HLA typing included class I and class II loci at four-digit resolution. Donor age, sex, ethnicity and CMV serostatus were compiled together with the repertoire data. Of the roughly 400 genotyped donors, approximately 80% fell in the genetic ancestry cluster associated with self-reported Caucasian donors. What the work shows at the level of the full study, not this receptor alone: Because the 87-base-pair reads could not distinguish some IMGT-functional V segments, including TRBV6-2 and TRBV6-3, those segments were excluded. Because HLA typing was unavailable for some donors at each locus, only the typed subset was used in association tests. While some public TCRs were present in many individuals, most TCR sequences turned up only very rarely across donors. For the cohort, immune exposure information was limited to CMV serostatus. In an earlier analysis of some 540 of the donors, most TCR beta V segments appeared in productive rearrangements about 90% or about 30% of the time, broadly matching IMGT annotations. In a later analysis, HLA-associated TCR beta chains were found to be more clonally expanded and to have lower generation probabilities than equally common non-associated chains. Presence/absence analyses assumed roughly uniform sequencing depth across donors, an assumption that may not hold. At a false discovery rate of 0.05, a later analysis linked fewer than 20,000 TCR beta sequences to specific HLA alleles. In both the original and validation cohorts, the classifier was reported to diagnose cytomegalovirus status with high specificity and sensitivity. In vitro tests confirmed that a few of the cytomegalovirus-associated TCR beta chains recognize cytomegalovirus antigens. Because counts were too low, some 16 rarely observed V segments, including chromosome 9 orphons, were excluded from the earlier analysis of fewer than 650 of the donors. Only TCR beta chains were sequenced in this cohort, and the absence of alpha or paired-chain data limited detectable features. Correlated functional status among segregating V segments might reflect linkage disequilibrium, but an unknown experimental factor could not be ruled out. A later analysis reported that several top co-occurrence clusters appeared linked to parvovirus B19, influenza, CMV and Epstein-Barr virus. In a later genetic analysis, a missense DCLRE1C variant was associated with V-gene and J-gene trimming of TCR beta chains, and the association was replicated in an independent cohort. When HLA alleles, especially DR and DQ, strongly co-occurred, attributing TCR associations to individual alleles was difficult. A further reported finding was that TCR beta sequences accurately predicted the HLA-A and HLA-B alleles for most subjects in the first cohort. Compared with the approximately 700-donor mean, donors in an Asian-associated ancestry cluster had fewer N-insertions in productive TCRs, according to a later genetic analysis. A later analysis found that most CMV-associated TCR beta chains appeared HLA-restricted, with HLA associations seemingly driven largely by CMV exposure. It was suggested by the authors that the approach could potentially be generalized to other disease states and immunological phenotypes. A total of 164 TCR beta chains were listed by the study as associated with cytomegalovirus. A later analysis found that TCR association rates varied across HLA loci, with DRB1 alleles showing the most associated TCRs and HLA-C alleles the fewest. A group of highly shared sequence variants was considered likely to be a technical artifact of the sequencing pipeline.

The cohort was made up of roughly 670 healthy bone marrow donors. At the time of sampling, every cohort member was nominally healthy, though immune exposures that went unrecorded were likely present. The donor tested CMV seronegative, placing the donor among the 350 to 400 seronegative members of the cohort. A peripheral blood sample was provided by each donor, and peripheral blood mononuclear cells were used for TCR beta sequencing. The Qiagen DNeasy Blood Extraction Kit was used to extract genomic DNA from the blood cell samples. V is cut back by 5 bases and J by 3 bases, with 4 bases in the junction unmatched. Sequences SGHTA (CDR1) and FQGNSA (CDR2) are obtained from the germline V gene. The CDR3 numbers 13 residues from cysteine through phenylalanine. Only CDR3 DNA is held: 39 bases, read in frame from base 1. Library generation was performed with the immunoSEQ multiplex PCR assay. A mixture of 60 forward primers for TCR Vbeta segments and 13 reverse primers for TCR Jbeta segments was used in the multiplex PCR. A multiplex PCR assay on genomic DNA amplified the CDR3 region of rearranged TCR beta genes. Amplified TCR beta libraries were sequenced as 87-base-pair reads on the Illumina HiSeq System. The published analysis was carried out like this. A later analysis counted approximately 76 million unique TCR beta chains across the 650 to 800 repertoires, and some 12 million of these chains were shared by at least two donors. To remove PCR and sequencing errors, raw reads were error-corrected and collapsed into unique sequences using a nearest-neighbor algorithm that merged closely related sequences. V, D and J gene segments were assigned by aligning CDR3 sequences to IMGT reference sequences. For a sequence to be retained, at least a six-nucleotide match to both a V gene segment and a J gene segment was required. A rearrangement counted as productive if the CDR3 had no stop codons and remained in frame with V and J, and every other rearrangement counted as non-productive. Following IMGT convention, CDR3 was defined as the stretch from the second conserved V-encoded cysteine to the conserved J-encoded phenylalanine. The earlier analysis of some 580 of the donors excluded any sequence lacking an unambiguous match to a single V gene segment. In an earlier analysis of a few hundred of the donors, V segments were called functional above 56.7% productive rearrangements and were called segregating when the between-donor standard deviation exceeded 5%. A statistical classification framework was developed to diagnose cytomegalovirus status using the catalog of TCR beta chain sequences. A later analysis assigned V and J genes by comparing TCR nucleotide sequences with IMGT/GENE-DB human TR gene sequences. In a later analysis, CDR3 sequences and most-parsimonious VDJ recombination scenarios were assigned using the TCRdist pipeline. In a later analysis, each TCR beta chain was defined by its CDR3 amino acid sequence together with its V-gene family, and reads without a unique V-gene family were excluded. A later analysis removed several hundred highly shared, low-generation-probability nucleotide sequences to deal with suspected cross-contamination and a sequencing artifact. A later analysis calculated a clonal expansion index for each public chain from normalized within-repertoire ranks of inferred template counts. In a later analysis, generation probabilities were computed with a VDJ recombination model fitted to out-of-frame rearrangements, and the resulting probabilities were checked against IGoR. Hypergeometric tests were used in a later analysis to score TCR-TCR, TCR-HLA and TCR-CMV co-occurrence, with a repertoire-size bias correction applied to the TCR pairs. In a later analysis, false discovery rates were estimated by permuting HLA or CMV assignments 20 times. In a later analysis, co-occurring TCRs were grouped using DBSCAN, with TCRdist sequence similarity added in when clustering inside HLA-allele-positive subsets. Repertoires with fewer than 30,000 or more than 120,000 public chains were left out of co-occurrence clustering, as were five repertoires with anomalous nucleotide sharing. In TCRdb, the immuneACCESS table is reduced to in-frame sequences with V and J assigned. These tables do not hold every clone; where another copy was compared, an unresolved V gene accounts for under half, and the others remain unexplained. V and J calls and clone size are those listed in that table; D and trimming were worked out from the DNA. Within this sample are 100,000 or so clones, with around 72% of them counted one time only. Jointly, the top ten make up about 5.3% of the sample.

In regard to this clone: Its antigen is currently not known. Base qualities are not at hand, and no much larger clone is one base apart.

Material: PBMCs. The chain was built from TRBV7-2 and TRBJ2-7, and TRBD1 matches 7 of the central bases. The TCR comes from a male donor in good health and CMV-seronegative. Here the CDR3 is given as CASSRGTVYEQYF. The nucleotide sequence reads TGTGCCAGCAGCCGAGGGACAGTCTACGAGCAGTACTTC. The entire variable domain, with the stretches around the CDR3 drawn from the reference TRBV7-2 and TRBJ2-7 proteins, is GAGVSQSPSNKVTEKGKDVELRCDPISGHTALYWYRQSLGQGLEFLIYFQGNSAPDKSGLPSDRFSAERTGGSVSTLTIQRTQQEDSAVYLCASSRGTVYEQYFGPGTRLTVT.